Each of the 6 T cell receptor beta chains below was sequenced from the same sample in a study of CD8 T cells in ankylosing spondylitis. Study observations and caveats: Ankylosing spondylitis blood seemed to carry a telltale TCR beta motif made of roughly 8 highly homologous variants.

Using its own MiXCR run on the 5' RACE reads, TCRdb lists one record per CDR3 protein. The sample includes just under 550,000 distinct CDR3 sequences, 10% to 15% seen only once; the top ten take under 7.5%. These receptors lack a known antigen. Material: blood, either unsorted or a sorted T cell fraction (not recorded which). The receptors originated from a male donor with ankylosing spondylitis.

This chain uses TRBV10-3 with TRBJ2-1; no clear D gene. The CDR3 consists of 14 residues. CDR1 and CDR2 from the germline V gene are ENHRY and SYGVKD. V was clipped by 0 bases and J by 6 bases, with 9 bases between them. Here the CDR3 DNA reads TGTGCCATCAGTGAGTCATCCAATCCCAATGAGCAGTTCTTC. Translated, it gives CAISESSNPNEQFF.

The rearrangement links TRBV6-1 to TRBJ2-5, with D hard to call. Germline V gene sequence: CDR1 MNHNS, CDR2 SASEGT. V lost 1 base, J lost 5 bases, and 14 bases lay in between. CDR3 size: 15 residues. CDR3 loop: CASSEEVADLETQYF. CDR3 sequence (DNA): TGTGCCAGCAGTGAAGAAGTCGCAGACCTGGAGACCCAGTACTTC.

This clonotype was observed many times. This rearrangement joins TRBV5-1 to TRBJ1-2, with 7 positions matching TRBD1. Germline CDR1 reads SGHRS; CDR2 reads YFSETQ. The V and J ends lost 4 bases and 3 bases, in that order; junction bases with no gene match: 3. This CDR3 comprises 13 residues. Written as DNA, the CDR3 is TGCGCCAGCAGCCCGGGACAGCACTATGGCTACACCTTC. Translating gives CASSPGQHYGYTF.

The CDR3 loop reads CSAQVWGASETQYF. The CDR3 bases are TGCAGTGCACAGGTCTGGGGGGCTTCGGAGACCCAGTACTTC. The rearrangement uses TRBV20-1 and TRBJ2-5; D assignment may be TRBD1 or TRBD2 (6 bases each). The V and J ends lost 6 bases and 5 bases respectively, with 19 bases between them. The CDR3 spans 14 residues. The germline gives CDR1 DFQATT, CDR2 SNEGSKA (reference sequence).

This sequence joins TRBV7-9 and TRBJ2-1; 8 bases are a match to TRBD1. Germline trimming cut 5 bases from V and 7 bases from J; bases unmatched to any gene: 10. The CDR3 is made up of 15 amino acids. Germline V gene data show CDR1 as SEHNR and CDR2 as FQNEAQ (reference sequence). This CDR3 reads CASSPGTGSSNEQFF. The CDR3 DNA is TGTGCCAGCAGCCCGGGGACAGGTAGCTCGAATGAGCAGTTCTTC.

This sequence joins TRBV30 and TRBJ1-1; tentative D call: TRBD1 (6 bases). CDR3 size: 13 residues. V lost 4 bases, J lost 8 bases, and 17 bases lay in between. CDR1 and CDR2 from the germline V gene are GTSNPN and SVGIG (reference sequence). The CDR3 nucleotides are TGTGCCTGGATGCTGACTTTGGACAGCGAAGCTTTCTTT. Its translation is CAWMLTLDSEAFF.